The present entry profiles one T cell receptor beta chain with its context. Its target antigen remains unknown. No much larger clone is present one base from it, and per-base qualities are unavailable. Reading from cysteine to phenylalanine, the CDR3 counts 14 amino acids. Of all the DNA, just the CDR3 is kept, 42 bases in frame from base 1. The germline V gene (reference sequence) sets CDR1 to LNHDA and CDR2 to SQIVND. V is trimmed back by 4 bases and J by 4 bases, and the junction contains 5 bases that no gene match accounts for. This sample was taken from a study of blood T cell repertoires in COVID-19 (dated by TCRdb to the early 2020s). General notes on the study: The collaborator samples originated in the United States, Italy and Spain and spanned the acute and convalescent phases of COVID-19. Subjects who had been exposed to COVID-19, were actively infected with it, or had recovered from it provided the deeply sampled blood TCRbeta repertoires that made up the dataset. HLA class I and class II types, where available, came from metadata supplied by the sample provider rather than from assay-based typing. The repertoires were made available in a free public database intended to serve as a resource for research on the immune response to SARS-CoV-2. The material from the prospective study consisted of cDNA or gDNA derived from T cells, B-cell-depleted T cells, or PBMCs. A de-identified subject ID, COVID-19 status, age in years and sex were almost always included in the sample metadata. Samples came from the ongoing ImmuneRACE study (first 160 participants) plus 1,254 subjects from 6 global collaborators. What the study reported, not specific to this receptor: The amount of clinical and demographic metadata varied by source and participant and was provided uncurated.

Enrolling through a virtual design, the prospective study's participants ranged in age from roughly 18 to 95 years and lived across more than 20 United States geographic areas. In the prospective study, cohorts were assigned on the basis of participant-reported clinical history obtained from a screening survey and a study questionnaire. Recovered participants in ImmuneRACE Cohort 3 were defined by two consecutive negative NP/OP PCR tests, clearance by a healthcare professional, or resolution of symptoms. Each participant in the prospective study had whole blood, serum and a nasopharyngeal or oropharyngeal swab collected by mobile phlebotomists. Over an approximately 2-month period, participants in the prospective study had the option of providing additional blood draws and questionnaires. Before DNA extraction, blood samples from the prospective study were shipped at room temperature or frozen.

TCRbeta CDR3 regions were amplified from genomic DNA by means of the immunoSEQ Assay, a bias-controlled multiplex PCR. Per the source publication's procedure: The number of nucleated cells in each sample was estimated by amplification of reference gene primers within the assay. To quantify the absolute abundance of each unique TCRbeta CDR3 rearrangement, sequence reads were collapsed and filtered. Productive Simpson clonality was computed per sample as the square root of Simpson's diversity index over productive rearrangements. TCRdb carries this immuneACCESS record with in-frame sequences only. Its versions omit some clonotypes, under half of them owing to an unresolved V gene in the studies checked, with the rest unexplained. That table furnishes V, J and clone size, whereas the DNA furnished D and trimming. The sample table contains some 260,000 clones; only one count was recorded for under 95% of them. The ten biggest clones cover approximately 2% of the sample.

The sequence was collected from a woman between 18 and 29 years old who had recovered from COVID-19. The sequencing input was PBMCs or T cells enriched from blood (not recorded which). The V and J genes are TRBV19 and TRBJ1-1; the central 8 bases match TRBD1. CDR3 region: CASSTRGRFTEAFF. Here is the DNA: TGTGCCAGTAGTACCAGGGGGCGATTCACTGAAGCTTTCTTT.